These T cell receptor beta chains were read from a single sample in a study of shared clonotypes between healthy human individuals. TCRdb keeps only in-frame clones here, not all; method: immunoSEQ multiplex PCR. The sample includes about 690,000 clones, around 90% of them seen just once. The sequenced sample consisted of memory CD8+ T cells from PBMCs. These receptors all stem from a man in his late teens or twenties in good health. Some clones in this sample may be carry-over from other donors' samples. Each CDR3 is given with its conserved first and last residue. A D gene is named only where the DNA matches it firmly. Part of the rows lack a size; the others show once, few, many or a class for expanded clones.

>TRBJ2-7|TRBV7-2|-|TRBD2
CASSLDPGGTYEQYF
TGTGCCAGCAGCTTAGATCCGGGAGGGACCTACGAGCAGTACTTC
>TRBJ2-1|TRBV19|once|-
CASSIGGEQFF
TGTGCCAGTAGTATCGGTGGTGAGCAGTTCTTC
>TRBJ2-1|TRBV6-5|few|TRBD2
CASSHSGSAFNEQFF
TGTGCCAGCAGCCATAGCGGGTCAGCCTTCAATGAGCAGTTCTTC
>TRBJ2-5|TRBV7-9|-|-
CASSSGARETQYF
TGTGCCAGCAGCTCCGGGGCCCGGGAGACCCAGTACTTC
>TRBJ2-7|TRBV10-3|-|TRBD2
CAISEPSGTTSEQYF
TGTGCCATCAGTGAGCCTAGCGGGACGACTAGCGAGCAGTACTTC
>TRBJ1-1|TRBV28|-|TRBD1
CASRRDRDYMNTEAFF
TGTGCCAGCAGGAGGGACAGGGACTACATGAACACTGAAGCTTTCTTT
>TRBJ2-7|TRBV7-5|once|-
CARSLDGKREAVNEQYF
TGTGCCAGAAGCTTAGATGGTAAGCGGGAGGCAGTAAACGAGCAGTACTTC
>TRBJ2-4|TRBV28|-|-
CASSPTFAKNIQYF
TGTGCCAGCAGTCCGACTTTCGCCAAAAACATTCAGTACTTC
>TRBJ2-1|TRBV6-6|once|-
CASSYWAGHSYNEQFF
TGTGCCAGCAGTTACTGGGCAGGGCACTCCTACAATGAGCAGTTCTTC
>TRBJ2-1|TRBV7-3|once|TRBD2
CASTQNAGGSYNEQFF
TGTGCCAGCACTCAAAATGCGGGGGGCTCCTACAATGAGCAGTTCTTC
>TRBJ1-2|TRBV5-1|-|-
CASTYDLPGYGYTF
TGCGCCAGCACCTACGACCTTCCCGGCTATGGCTACACCTTC
>TRBJ2-5|TRBV9|-|-
CASSGGHRYQETQYF
TGTGCCAGCAGCGGGGGACACCGGTACCAAGAGACCCAGTACTTC
>TRBJ2-7|TRBV30|once|-
CALYPRDMKQYF
TGTGCCTTATATCCCCGGGACATGAAGCAGTACTTC
>TRBJ1-5|TRBV2|-|-
CASSARVGAKRNQPQHF
TGTGCCAGCAGTGCCCGTGTTGGGGCGAAACGCAATCAGCCCCAGCATTTT
>TRBJ2-5|TRBV29-1|-|-
CSVDRQAVFRIEGTQYF
TGCAGCGTTGATAGACAGGCGGTCTTCCGAATCGAGGGGACCCAGTACTTC
>TRBJ1-2|TRBV7-9|-|-
CASSPKKPGHYGYTF
TGTGCCAGCAGCCCCAAGAAGCCCGGACACTATGGCTACACCTTC
>TRBJ2-3|TRBV9|-|-
CASSVETGESTDTDTQYF
TGTGCCAGCAGCGTAGAGACGGGGGAAAGCACAGACACAGATACGCAGTATTTT
>TRBJ1-1|TRBV7-5|-|-
CVRSLIFALRINTEAFF
TGTGTCAGAAGCTTAATTTTTGCGTTGAGAATAAACACTGAAGCTTTCTTT
>TRBJ1-5|TRBV7-2|-|-
CASSPLGSNQPQHF
TGTGCCAGCAGCCCCCTGGGTAGCAATCAGCCCCAGCATTTT
>TRBJ2-1|TRBV27|-|TRBD2
CASSLFRGDEQFF
TGTGCCAGCAGTTTATTCCGGGGGGATGAGCAGTTCTTC
>TRBJ1-1|TRBV14|-|-
CASSSGGKTEAFF
TGTGCCAGCAGCTCCGGGGGGAAAACTGAAGCTTTCTTT
>TRBJ2-3|TRBV9|-|-
CASSVEGVGDTQYF
TGTGCCAGCAGCGTAGAGGGAGTAGGAGATACGCAGTATTTT
>TRBJ1-1|TRBV4-1|-|-
CASSQVPEIEAFF
TGCGCCAGCAGCCAAGTTCCGGAGATTGAAGCTTTCTTT
>TRBJ2-1|TRBV10-3|-|-
CAISDGANEQFF
TGTGCCATCAGTGACGGAGCGAATGAGCAGTTCTTC
>TRBJ2-1|TRBV15|-|TRBD2
CATSRDGRGYNEQFF
TGTGCCACCAGCAGAGACGGGAGGGGCTACAATGAGCAGTTCTTC
>TRBJ1-1|TRBV11-2|-|-
CASSSFPGQNTEAFF
TGTGCCAGCAGCTCCTTTCCCGGTCAGAACACTGAAGCTTTCTTT
>TRBJ2-7|TRBV28|-|-
CASRGGYEQYF
TGTGCCAGCAGGGGAGGCTACGAGCAGTACTTC
>TRBJ1-1|TRBV28|few|-
CASSTGTANTEAFF
TGTGCCAGCAGCACCGGGACGGCGAACACTGAAGCTTTCTTT
>TRBJ2-7|TRBV27|-|TRBD2
CASSFVGTSGMVPYEQYF
TGTGCCAGCAGTTTCGTCGGGACTAGCGGGATGGTCCCCTACGAGCAGTACTTC
>TRBJ2-1|TRBV28|-|TRBD2
CASSSLAGSYNEQFF
TGTGCCAGCAGTTCACTAGCGGGTTCCTACAATGAGCAGTTCTTC
>TRBJ2-7|TRBV28|-|-
CASSWAGSVEQYF
TGTGCCAGCAGTTGGGCGGGATCAGTAGAGCAGTACTTC
>TRBJ1-1|TRBV7-8|-|TRBD1
CASNWDRDPTEAFF
TGTGCCAGCAATTGGGACAGGGACCCCACTGAAGCTTTCTTT
>TRBJ1-1|TRBV12-5|few|TRBD1
CASGLAQGLNTEAFF
TGTGCTAGTGGTTTGGCACAGGGGCTGAACACTGAAGCTTTCTTT
>TRBJ2-5|TRBV11-2|-|-
CASSPPPGTFETQYF
TGTGCCAGCAGCCCGCCCCCCGGGACATTTGAGACCCAGTACTTC
>TRBJ2-3|TRBV4-1|once|-
CASSRLEGPDTQYF
TGCGCCAGCAGCCGGCTAGAGGGCCCCGATACGCAGTATTTT
>TRBJ2-7|TRBV6-4|-|TRBD1
CASSVTNRGVVYEQYF
TGTGCCAGCAGTGTCACCAACAGGGGGGTAGTCTACGAGCAGTACTTC
>TRBJ2-7|TRBV2|-|-
CASSEGGEVGQYF
TGTGCCAGCAGTGAAGGTGGAGAAGTGGGGCAGTACTTC
>TRBJ2-5|TRBV11-2|-|TRBD1
CASSQGTGETQYF
TGTGCCAGCAGCCAAGGGACAGGGGAGACCCAGTACTTC
>TRBJ2-7|TRBV10-3|-|TRBD1
CAIRDRGSVEQYF
TGTGCCATCAGGGACAGGGGATCGGTCGAGCAGTACTTC
>TRBJ2-1|TRBV6-1|-|TRBD1
CASSDRRDRGFYNEQFF
TGTGCCAGCAGTGACAGGCGGGACAGGGGCTTCTACAATGAGCAGTTCTTC
>TRBJ2-7|TRBV5-6|-|-
CASSLAVGWRVDYEQYF
TGTGCCAGCAGCTTGGCCGTGGGGTGGAGGGTTGACTACGAGCAGTACTTC
>TRBJ2-6|TRBV27|-|-
CASSPSSWGNVLTF
TGTGCCAGCAGCCCCTCGTCTTGGGGCAACGTCCTGACTTTC
>TRBJ2-7|TRBV5-6|-|-
CASSFGHSYEQYF
TGTGCCAGCAGCTTCGGCCACTCCTACGAGCAGTACTTC
>TRBJ2-7|TRBV27|-|-
CATLNRFSKPYEQYF
TGTGCCACCTTGAACAGGTTCTCAAAGCCTTACGAGCAGTACTTC
>TRBJ1-2|TRBV6-1|-|TRBD1
CASSETGLGGYTF
TGTGCCAGCAGTGAGACAGGGTTAGGGGGCTACACCTTC
>TRBJ2-7|TRBV7-6|once|-
CASSPRTDRSPYEQYF
TGTGCCAGCAGCCCCCGAACTGACAGGAGTCCCTACGAGCAGTACTTC
>TRBJ2-2|TRBV18|-|TRBD2
CASSPLTESGTSGSTGELFF
TGTGCCAGCTCACCCCTAACAGAATCCGGGACTAGCGGGAGTACCGGGGAGCTGTTTTTT
>TRBJ2-4|TRBV2|-|-
CASSEAVGNIQYF
TGTGCCAGCAGTGAAGCAGTGGGGAACATTCAGTACTTC
>TRBJ1-2|TRBV6-5|-|TRBD1
CASSYGLGDSYGYTF
TGTGCCAGCAGTTACGGCCTCGGGGACAGCTATGGCTACACCTTC
>TRBJ2-7|TRBV18|once|-
CASSPRSTDEQYF
TGTGCCAGCTCACCACGGAGTACCGACGAGCAGTACTTC
>TRBJ2-7|TRBV7-9|-|-
CASSSPGLSDEQYF
TGTGCCAGCAGCTCTCCCGGGCTCTCGGACGAGCAGTACTTC
>TRBJ2-7|TRBV28|-|-
CASSLDQGPYEQYF
TGTGCCAGCAGTTTAGATCAGGGTCCCTACGAGCAGTACTTC